This T cell receptor beta chain was identified in a study of T cell responses to AZD1222 COVID-19 vaccine. Study results and limitations: No day 14 peak samples; only post-peak repertoires were characterized. Nearly half of spike-specific TCRs reportedly target variant regions that are unmutated in the B.1.351 and B.1.1.7 variants.

Notes on this clone: Its antigen remains unidentified.

Data came from immunoSEQ multiplex PCR; TCRdb stores just in-frame clones and leaves some out. The sample records 130,000 or so clones, about 91% being singletons. Trimming removed 2 bases from V and 4 bases from J, with 12 bases in between. Germline V gene data show CDR1 as SNHLY and CDR2 as FYNNEI. There are 15 residues in the CDR3. Sequencing used peripheral blood, obtained 28 days after the second AZD1222 dose. The chain carries TRBV2 and TRBJ1-3; no firm D call. The sequence came from an adult who received the AZD1222 COVID-19 vaccine. CDR3 DNA sequence: TGTGCCAGCAGTGAAACGGGCCCTGCAGGAAACACCATATATTTT. It translates to CASSETGPAGNTIYF.